This T cell receptor beta chain is from a study of CXCR3-negative and CXCR3-positive naive CD8 T cells. Study-wide results and caveats: TRBV-TRBJ usage was similar across naive CXCR3 subsets but distinct in memory cells. PBMCs showed partially decreased CXCR3 expression after cryopreservation, and most assays used fresh PBMCs. Similarly elevated diversity marked both naive subsets, with memory CD8+ cells showing far lower diversity.

As to this clonotype: The antigen remains undetermined.

Per the germline V gene, CDR1 is KGHSY and CDR2 is FQNENV. There are 13 residues in the CDR3. The method, 5' RACE with UMI labels, was used to prepare the TRB cDNA libraries. Reanalyzing the 5' RACE reads, TCRdb keeps one entry per CDR3 protein, without DNA. The repertoire table contains just under 45,000 distinct CDR3 sequences. The chain links TRBV16 to TRBJ1-1. Sequenced: memory CD8+ T cells from blood. The sequence derives from a human donor in good health. Some clones in this sample may be carry-over from other donors' samples. Here the CDR3 reads CASSQSPNGEAFF.